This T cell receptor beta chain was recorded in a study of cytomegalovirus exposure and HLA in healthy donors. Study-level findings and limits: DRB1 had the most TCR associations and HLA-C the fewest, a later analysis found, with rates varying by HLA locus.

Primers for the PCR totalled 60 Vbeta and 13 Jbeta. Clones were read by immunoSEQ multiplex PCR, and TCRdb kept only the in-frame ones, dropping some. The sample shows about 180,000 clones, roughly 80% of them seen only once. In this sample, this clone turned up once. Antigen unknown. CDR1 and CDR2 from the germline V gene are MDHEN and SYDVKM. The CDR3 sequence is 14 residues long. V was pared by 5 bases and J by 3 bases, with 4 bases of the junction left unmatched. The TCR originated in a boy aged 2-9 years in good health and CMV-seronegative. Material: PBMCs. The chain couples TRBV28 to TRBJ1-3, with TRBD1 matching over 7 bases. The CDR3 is CASSTGVRGNTIYF. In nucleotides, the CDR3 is TGTGCCAGCAGTACAGGGGTTCGTGGAAACACCATATATTTT.